This TCR beta chain is drawn from a study of blood T cells in healthy people across ages. Study-wide results and caveats: Because donor CMV status was unknown, expanded clonotype changes were possibly confounded.

About this clonotype: What it recognizes is unknown.

It was with a sample-barcoded 5' primer and a J-beta primer mix that a second PCR of about 7 to 12 cycles was run. Each single sample gave us at least 2.5 million CDR3-containing paired-end reads. TCRdb re-called the 5' RACE reads through MiXCR, storing one row per CDR3 protein. The sample records around 800,000 distinct CDR3 sequences, around a quarter being singletons. Whenever a sample was processed, at least 6 million PBMCs were isolated. Trimming took 8 bases from V and 6 from J; bases not matched to a gene: 6. CDR1 is SNHLY and CDR2 is FYNNEI in the germline V gene. This CDR3 is built from 12 residues. The same sample was also used in a study of T cells of mothers and their children.

The TCR sequence derives from a boy younger than 18 in good health. V gene TRBV2 combines with J gene TRBJ2-5; 7 bases align to TRBD1. The specimen was blood. The CDR3 DNA follows: TGTGCCAGCCAAGGCAGGGGGAAGACCCAGTACTTC. Residues: CASQGRGKTQYF.